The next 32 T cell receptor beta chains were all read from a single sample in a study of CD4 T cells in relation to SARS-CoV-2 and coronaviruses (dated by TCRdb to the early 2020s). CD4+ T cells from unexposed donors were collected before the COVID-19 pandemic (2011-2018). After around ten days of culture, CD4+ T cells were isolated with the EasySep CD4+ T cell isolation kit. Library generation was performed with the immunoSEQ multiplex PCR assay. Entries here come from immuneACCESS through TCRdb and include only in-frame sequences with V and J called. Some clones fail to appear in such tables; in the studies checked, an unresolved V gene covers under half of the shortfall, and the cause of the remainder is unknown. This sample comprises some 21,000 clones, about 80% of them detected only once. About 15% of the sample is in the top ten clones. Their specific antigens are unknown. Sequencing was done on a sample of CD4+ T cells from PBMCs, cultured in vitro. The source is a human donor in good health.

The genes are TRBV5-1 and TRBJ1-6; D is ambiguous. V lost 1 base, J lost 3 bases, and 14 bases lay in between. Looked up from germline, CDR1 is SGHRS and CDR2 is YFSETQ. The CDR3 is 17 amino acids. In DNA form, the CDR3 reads TGCGCCAGCAGCTTGTGGGCTGGTATGAGCTATAATTCACCCCTCCACTTT. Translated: CASSLWAGMSYNSPLHF. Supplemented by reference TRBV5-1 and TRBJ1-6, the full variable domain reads KAGVTQTPRYLIKTRGQQVTLSCSPISGHRSVSWYQQTPGQGLQFLFEYFSETQRNKGNFPGRFSGRQFSNSRSEMNVSTLELGDSALYLCASSLWAGMSYNSPLHFGNGTRLTVT.

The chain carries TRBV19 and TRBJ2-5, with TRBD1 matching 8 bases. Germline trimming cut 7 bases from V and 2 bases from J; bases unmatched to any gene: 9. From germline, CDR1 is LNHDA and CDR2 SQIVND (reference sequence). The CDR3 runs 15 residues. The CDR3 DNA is TGTGCCAGTAACACTGAAGGACAGGGACAAGAGACCCAGTACTTC. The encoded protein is CASNTEGQGQETQYF.

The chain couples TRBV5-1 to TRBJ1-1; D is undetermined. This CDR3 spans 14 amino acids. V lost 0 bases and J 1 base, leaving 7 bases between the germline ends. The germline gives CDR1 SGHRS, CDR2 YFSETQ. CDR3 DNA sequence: TGCGCCAGCAGCTTGGACGGAAAGAACACTGAAGCTTTCTTT. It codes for CASSLDGKNTEAFF.

The CDR3 DNA sequence: TGTGCCAGCAGCTCCAATGAAAAACTGTTTTTT. Translating gives CASSSNEKLFF. V gene TRBV3-1 (or the pseudogene TRBV3-2) combines with J gene TRBJ1-4; D remains unclear. CDR1 is LGHDT and CDR2 is YNNKEL in the germline V gene (reference sequence). The CDR3 has 11 residues. Deletions cut 5 bases from V and 5 bases from J, with 3 bases between.

CDR3 in amino acids: CASSLGILAGSSYEQYF. CDR3 DNA sequence: TGCGCCAGCAGCTTGGGGATCCTAGCGGGAAGCTCCTACGAGCAGTACTTC. This chain uses TRBV5-1 with TRBJ2-7; the match to TRBD2 covers 9 bases. The V gene end was trimmed by 0 bases and the J gene end by 0 bases; junction bases not matched to a gene: 7. This CDR3 has 17 residues. CDR1 is SGHRS and CDR2 is YFSETQ in the germline V gene.

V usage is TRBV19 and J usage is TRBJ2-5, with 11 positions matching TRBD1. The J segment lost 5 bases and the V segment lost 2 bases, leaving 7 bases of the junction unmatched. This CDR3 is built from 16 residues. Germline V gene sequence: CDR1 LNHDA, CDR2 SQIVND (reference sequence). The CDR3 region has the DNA TGTGCCAGTAGTATACCCCGGACAGGGGGCGGCGAGACCCAGTACTTC. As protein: CASSIPRTGGGETQYF.

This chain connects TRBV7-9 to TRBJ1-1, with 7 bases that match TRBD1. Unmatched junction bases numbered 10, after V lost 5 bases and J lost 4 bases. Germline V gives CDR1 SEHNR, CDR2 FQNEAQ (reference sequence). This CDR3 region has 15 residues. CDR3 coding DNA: TGTGCCAGCAGCCACGAACTTACAGGGGCCACTGAAGCTTTCTTT. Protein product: CASSHELTGATEAFF.

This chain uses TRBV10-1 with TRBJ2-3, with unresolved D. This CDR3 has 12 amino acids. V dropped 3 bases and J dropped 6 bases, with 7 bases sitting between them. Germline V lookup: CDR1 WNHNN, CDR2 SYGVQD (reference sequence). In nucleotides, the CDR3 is TGCGCCAGCAGTGATGGAGCGGATACGCAGTATTTT. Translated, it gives CASSDGADTQYF.

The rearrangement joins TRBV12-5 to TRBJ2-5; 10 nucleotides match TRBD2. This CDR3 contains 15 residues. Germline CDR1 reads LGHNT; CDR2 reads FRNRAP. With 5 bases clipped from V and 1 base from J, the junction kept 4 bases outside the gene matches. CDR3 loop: CASGGTSDFQETQYF. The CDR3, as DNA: TGTGCTAGTGGTGGGACTAGCGACTTCCAAGAGACCCAGTACTTC.

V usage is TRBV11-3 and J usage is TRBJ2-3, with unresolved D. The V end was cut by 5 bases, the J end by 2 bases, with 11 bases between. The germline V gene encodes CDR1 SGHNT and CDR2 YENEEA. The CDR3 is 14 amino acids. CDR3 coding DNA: TGTGCCAGCAGCCCCAGCACGTACACAGATACGCAGTATTTT. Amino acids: CASSPSTYTDTQYF.

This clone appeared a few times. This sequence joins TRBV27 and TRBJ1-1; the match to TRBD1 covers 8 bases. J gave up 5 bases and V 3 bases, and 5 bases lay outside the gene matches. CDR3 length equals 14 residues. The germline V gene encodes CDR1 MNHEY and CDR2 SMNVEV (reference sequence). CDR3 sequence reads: CASSFRQGRTEAFF. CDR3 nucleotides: TGTGCCAGCAGTTTTCGACAGGGGCGGACTGAAGCTTTCTTT.

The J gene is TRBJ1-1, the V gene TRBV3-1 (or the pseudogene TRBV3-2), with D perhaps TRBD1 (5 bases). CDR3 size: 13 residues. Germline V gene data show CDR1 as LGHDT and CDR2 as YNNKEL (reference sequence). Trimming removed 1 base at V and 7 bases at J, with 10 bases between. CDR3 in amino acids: CASSQAVDSEAFF. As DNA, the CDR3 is TGTGCCAGCAGCCAAGCTGTCGACAGTGAAGCTTTCTTT.

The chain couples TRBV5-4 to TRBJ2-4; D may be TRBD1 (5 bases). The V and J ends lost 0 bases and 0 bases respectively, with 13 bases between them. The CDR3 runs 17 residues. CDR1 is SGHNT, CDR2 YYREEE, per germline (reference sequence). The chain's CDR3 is CASSLDPPRGAKNIQYF. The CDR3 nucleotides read TGTGCCAGCAGCTTGGACCCCCCTAGGGGAGCCAAAAACATTCAGTACTTC.

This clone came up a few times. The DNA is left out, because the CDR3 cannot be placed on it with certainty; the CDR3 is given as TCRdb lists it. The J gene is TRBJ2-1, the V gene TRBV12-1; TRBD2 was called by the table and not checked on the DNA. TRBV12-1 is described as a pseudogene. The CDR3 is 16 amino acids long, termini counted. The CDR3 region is CASSFASGSSYNEQFF.

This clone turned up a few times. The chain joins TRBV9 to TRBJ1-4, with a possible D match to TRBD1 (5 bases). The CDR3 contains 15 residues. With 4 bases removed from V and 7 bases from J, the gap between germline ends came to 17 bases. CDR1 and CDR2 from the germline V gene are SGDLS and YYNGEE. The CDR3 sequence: CASSPWKGSTEKLFF. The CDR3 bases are TGTGCCAGCAGCCCCTGGAAGGGGTCGACTGAAAAACTGTTTTTT.

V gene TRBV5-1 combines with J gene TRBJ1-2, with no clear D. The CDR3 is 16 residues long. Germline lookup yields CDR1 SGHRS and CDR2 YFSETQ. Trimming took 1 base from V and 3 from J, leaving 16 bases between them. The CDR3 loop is CASSLNQQEVDYGYTF. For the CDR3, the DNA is TGCGCCAGCAGCTTGAACCAGCAGGAGGTGGACTATGGCTACACCTTC.

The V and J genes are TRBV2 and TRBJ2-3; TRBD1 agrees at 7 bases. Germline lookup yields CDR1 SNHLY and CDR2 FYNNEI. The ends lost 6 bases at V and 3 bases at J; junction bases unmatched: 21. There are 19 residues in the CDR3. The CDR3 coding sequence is TGTGCCAGCAGGTACCCAATTTACCCGGGACAGCAAAAGACAGATACGCAGTATTTT. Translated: CASRYPIYPGQQKTDTQYF. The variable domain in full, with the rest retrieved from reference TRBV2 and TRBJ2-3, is EPEVTQTPSHQVTQMGQEVILRCVPISNHLYFYWYRQILGQKVEFLVSFYNNEISEKSEIFDDQFSVERPDGSNFTLKIRSTKLEDSAMYFCASRYPIYPGQQKTDTQYFGPGTRLTVL.

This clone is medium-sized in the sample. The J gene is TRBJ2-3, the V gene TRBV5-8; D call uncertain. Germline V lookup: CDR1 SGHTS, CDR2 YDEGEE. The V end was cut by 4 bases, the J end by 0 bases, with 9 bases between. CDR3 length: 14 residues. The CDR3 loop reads CASSPHRSTDTQYF. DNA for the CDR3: TGTGCCAGCAGCCCACATCGGAGCACAGATACGCAGTATTTT.

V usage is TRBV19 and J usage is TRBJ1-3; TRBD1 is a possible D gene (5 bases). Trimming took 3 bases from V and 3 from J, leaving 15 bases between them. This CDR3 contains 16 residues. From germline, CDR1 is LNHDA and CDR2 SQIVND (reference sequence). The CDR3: CASSMGPSGGGNTIYF. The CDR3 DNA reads TGTGCCAGTAGTATGGGACCTTCCGGGGGTGGAAACACCATATATTTT.

The DNA of the CDR3 is TGTGCCACCAGTGGTCAGGGCGTAGATACGCAGTATTTT. This encodes CATSGQGVDTQYF. The J gene is TRBJ2-3, the V gene TRBV24-1; TRBD1 is a possible D gene (5 bases). CDR1 KGHDR and CDR2 SFDVKD come from the germline V gene. Trimming removed 5 bases at V and 5 bases at J, with 10 bases between. This CDR3 has 13 residues.

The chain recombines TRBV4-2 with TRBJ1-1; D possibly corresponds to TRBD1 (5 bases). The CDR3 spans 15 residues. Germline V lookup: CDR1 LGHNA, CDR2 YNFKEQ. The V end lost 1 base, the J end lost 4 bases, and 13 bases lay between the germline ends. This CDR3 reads CASSQGLPGGTEAFF. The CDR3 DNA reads TGTGCCAGCAGCCAAGGGCTTCCTGGGGGCACTGAAGCTTTCTTT.

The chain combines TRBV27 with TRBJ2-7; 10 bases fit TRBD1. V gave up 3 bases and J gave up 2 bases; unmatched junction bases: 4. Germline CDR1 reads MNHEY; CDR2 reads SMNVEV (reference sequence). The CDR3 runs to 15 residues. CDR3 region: CASSLIGTGAYEQYF. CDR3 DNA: TGTGCCAGCAGTTTGATCGGGACAGGGGCCTACGAGCAGTACTTC.

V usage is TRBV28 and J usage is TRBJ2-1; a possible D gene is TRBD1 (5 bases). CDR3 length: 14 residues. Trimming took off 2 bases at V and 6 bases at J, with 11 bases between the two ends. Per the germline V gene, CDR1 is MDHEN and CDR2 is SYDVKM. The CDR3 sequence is CASSLPTGRNEQFF. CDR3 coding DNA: TGTGCCAGCAGTTTACCAACAGGACGCAATGAGCAGTTCTTC.

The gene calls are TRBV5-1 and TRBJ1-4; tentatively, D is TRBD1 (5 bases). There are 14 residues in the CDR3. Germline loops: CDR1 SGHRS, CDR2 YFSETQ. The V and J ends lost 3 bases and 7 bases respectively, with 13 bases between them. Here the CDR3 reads CASSSGARAEKLFF. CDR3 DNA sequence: TGCGCCAGCAGCTCCGGGGCGAGGGCTGAAAAACTGTTTTTT.

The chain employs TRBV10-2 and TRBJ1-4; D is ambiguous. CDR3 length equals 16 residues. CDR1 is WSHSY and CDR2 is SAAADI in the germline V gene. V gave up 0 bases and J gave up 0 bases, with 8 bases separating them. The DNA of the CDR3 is TGCGCCAGCAGTGAGTCAGCCAGTGCAACTAATGAAAAACTGTTTTTT. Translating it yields CASSESASATNEKLFF.

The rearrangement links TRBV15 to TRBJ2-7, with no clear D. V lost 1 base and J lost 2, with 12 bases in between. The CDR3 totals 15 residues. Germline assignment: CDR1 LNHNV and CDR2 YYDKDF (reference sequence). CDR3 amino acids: CATSRGSHGTYEQYF. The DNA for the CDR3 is TGTGCCACCAGCAGAGGGTCCCACGGCACCTACGAGCAGTACTTC.

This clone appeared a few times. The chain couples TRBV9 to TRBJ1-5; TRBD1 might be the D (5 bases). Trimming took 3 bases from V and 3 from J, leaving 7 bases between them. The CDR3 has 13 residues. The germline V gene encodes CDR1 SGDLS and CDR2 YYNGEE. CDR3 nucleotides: TGTGCCAGCAGCGGGGGCCCCAATCAGCCCCAGCATTTT. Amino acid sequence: CASSGGPNQPQHF. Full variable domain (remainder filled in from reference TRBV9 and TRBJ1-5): DSGVTQTPKHLITATGQRVTLRCSPRSGDLSVYWYQQSLDQGLQFLIQYYNGEERAKGNILERFSAQQFPDLHSELNLSSLELGDSALYFCASSGGPNQPQHFGDGTRLSIL.

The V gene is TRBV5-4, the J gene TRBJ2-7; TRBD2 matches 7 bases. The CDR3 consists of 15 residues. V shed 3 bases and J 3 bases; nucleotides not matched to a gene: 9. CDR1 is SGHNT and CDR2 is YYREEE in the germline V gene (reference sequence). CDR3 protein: CASSSARSSGYEQYF. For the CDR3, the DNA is TGTGCCAGCAGCTCCGCCAGATCTAGCGGCTACGAGCAGTACTTC.

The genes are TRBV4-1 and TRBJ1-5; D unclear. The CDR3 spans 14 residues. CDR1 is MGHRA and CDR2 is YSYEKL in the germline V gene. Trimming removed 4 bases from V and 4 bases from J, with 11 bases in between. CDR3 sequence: CASSLGTDNQPQHF. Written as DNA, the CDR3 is TGCGCCAGCAGCCTTGGAACGGATAATCAGCCCCAGCATTTT.

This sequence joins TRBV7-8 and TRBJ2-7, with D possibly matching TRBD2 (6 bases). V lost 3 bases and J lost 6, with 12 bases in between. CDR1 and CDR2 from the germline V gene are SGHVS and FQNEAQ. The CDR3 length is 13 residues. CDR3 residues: CASSFGSGIEQYF. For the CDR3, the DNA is TGTGCCAGCAGCTTCGGTAGCGGAATCGAGCAGTACTTC.

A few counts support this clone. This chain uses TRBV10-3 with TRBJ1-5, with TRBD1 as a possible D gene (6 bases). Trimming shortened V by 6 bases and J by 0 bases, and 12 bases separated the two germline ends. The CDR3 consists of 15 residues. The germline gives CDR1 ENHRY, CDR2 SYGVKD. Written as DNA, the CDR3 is TGTGCCATCAGCCCAGGGGACCTTAGCAATCAGCCCCAGCATTTT. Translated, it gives CAISPGDLSNQPQHF.

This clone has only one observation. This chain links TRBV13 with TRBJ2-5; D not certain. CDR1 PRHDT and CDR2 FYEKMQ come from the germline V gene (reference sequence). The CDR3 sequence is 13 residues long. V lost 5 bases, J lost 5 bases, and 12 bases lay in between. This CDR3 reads CASSRPPMETQYF. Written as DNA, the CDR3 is TGTGCCAGCAGCCGCCCACCTATGGAGACCCAGTACTTC.